This T cell receptor beta chain was sequenced during a study of beta chain features in type 1 diabetes. General observations from the study: Shortening of TCRB CDR3s, moderate but significant, appeared in all four CD4+ subsets of Type 1 diabetes patients.

The sequenced template was cDNA made from the entire isolated RNA. Some clones are missing from TCRdb's copy, which holds only in-frame ones; the method was immunoSEQ multiplex PCR. Counted here are 160,000 or so clones, 8% to 9.5% occurring once; the ten biggest clones make up under 0.65%. This clone occurred a few times. Its antigen is still unknown. Sequencing was performed on central memory CD4+ T cells from blood. This clonotype was obtained from a woman aged 18 to 35 with type 1 diabetes.

The CDR3 reads CASSPGADTQYF. Here the CDR3 DNA reads TGTGCCAGCAGCCCGGGGGCAGATACGCAGTATTTT. The chain recombines TRBV28 with TRBJ2-3, with D perhaps matching TRBD2 (6 bases). Trimming took off 6 bases at V and 4 bases at J, with 8 bases between the two ends. Germline CDR1 reads MDHEN; CDR2 reads SYDVKM. The CDR3 has 12 amino acids.